The source of this TCR beta chain is a study of T cells in Graves' hyperthyroidism and ophthalmopathy. V lost 2 bases and J 4 bases, leaving 16 bases between the germline ends. The germline V gene has CDR1 MGHDK and CDR2 SYGVNS. This CDR3 comprises 16 residues. The source material, RNA transcripts, was used to amplify TCR beta CDR3 regions. The HTBI primer set served for first-round RT-PCR of the TCR CDR3. Via MiXCR, TCRdb re-called the multiplex PCR reads, giving one row per CDR3 protein. This table has about 700,000 distinct CDR3 sequences, approximately 14% appearing once. The sequenced sample was blood. The chain is built from TRBV25-1 and TRBJ2-3; weak D call: TRBD1 (6 bases). The receptor was derived from a woman under 30 with Graves' hyperthyroidism. The CDR3 DNA reads TGTGCCAGCAGTGAACCTCGAGGGGGAGAGGCAGATACGCAGTATTTT. As protein: CASSEPRGGEADTQYF.